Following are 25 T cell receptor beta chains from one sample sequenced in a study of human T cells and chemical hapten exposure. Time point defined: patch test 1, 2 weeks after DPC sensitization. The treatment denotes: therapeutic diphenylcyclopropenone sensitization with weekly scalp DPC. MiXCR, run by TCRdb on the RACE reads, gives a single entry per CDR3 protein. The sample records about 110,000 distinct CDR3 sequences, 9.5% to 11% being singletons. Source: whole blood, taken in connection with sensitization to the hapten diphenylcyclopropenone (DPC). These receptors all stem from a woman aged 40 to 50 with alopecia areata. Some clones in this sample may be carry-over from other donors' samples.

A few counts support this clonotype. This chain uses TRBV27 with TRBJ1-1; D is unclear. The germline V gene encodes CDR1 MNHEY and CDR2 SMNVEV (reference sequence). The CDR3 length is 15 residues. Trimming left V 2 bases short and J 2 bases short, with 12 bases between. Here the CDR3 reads CASSLTGEANTEAFF. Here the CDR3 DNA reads TGTGCCAGCAGTTTAACCGGAGAAGCCAACACTGAAGCTTTCTTT.

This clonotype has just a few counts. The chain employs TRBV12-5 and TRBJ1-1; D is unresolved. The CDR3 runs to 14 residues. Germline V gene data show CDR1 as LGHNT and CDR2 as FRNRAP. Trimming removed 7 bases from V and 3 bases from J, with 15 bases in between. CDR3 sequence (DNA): TGTGCTAGTGCCTTTTATAGGAGGGACACTGAAGCTTTCTTT. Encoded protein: CASAFYRRDTEAFF. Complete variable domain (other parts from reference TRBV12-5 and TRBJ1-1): DARVTQTPRHKVTEMGQEVTMRCQPILGHNTVFWYRQTMMQGLELLAYFRNRAPLDDSGMPKDRFSAEMPDATLATLKIQPSEPRDSAVYFCASAFYRRDTEAFFGQGTRLTVV.

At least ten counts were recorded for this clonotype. CDR3 loop: CSVGQGPNTEAFF. The CDR3 DNA is TGCAGCGTTGGGCAGGGGCCGAACACTGAAGCTTTCTTT. The chain joins TRBV29-1 to TRBJ1-1; a possible D gene is TRBD1 (6 bases). V gave up 4 bases and J gave up 1 base, with 10 bases separating them. CDR1 is SQVTM and CDR2 is ANQGSEA in the germline V gene. CDR3 size: 13 residues.

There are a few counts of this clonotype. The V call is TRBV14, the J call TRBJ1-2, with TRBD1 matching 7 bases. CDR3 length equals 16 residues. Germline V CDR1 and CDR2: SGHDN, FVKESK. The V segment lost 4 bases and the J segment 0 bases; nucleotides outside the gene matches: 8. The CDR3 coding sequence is TGTGCCAGCAGCCGCCAACAGGGGCCTGCTAACTATGGCTACACCTTC. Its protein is CASSRQQGPANYGYTF.

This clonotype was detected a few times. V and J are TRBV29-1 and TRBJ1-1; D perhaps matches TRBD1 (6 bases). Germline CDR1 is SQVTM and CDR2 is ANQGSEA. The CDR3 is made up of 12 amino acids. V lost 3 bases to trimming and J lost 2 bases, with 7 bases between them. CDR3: CSVDRGNTEAFF. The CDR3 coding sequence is TGCAGCGTTGACAGGGGCAACACTGAAGCTTTCTTT.

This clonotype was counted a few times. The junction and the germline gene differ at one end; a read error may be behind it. DNA for the CDR3: TGTGCCAGCAGTTTCGACTCCAACAATGAGCAGTTCTTC. This gives the protein CASSFDSNNEQFF. The chain employs TRBV27 and TRBJ2-1, with D unresolved. The CDR3 has 13 residues. Germline V gives CDR1 MNHEY, CDR2 SMNVEV (reference sequence).

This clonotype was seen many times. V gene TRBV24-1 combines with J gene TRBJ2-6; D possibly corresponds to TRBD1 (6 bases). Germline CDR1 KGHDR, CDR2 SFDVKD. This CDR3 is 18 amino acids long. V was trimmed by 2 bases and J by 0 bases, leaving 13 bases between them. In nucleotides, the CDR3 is TGTGCCACCAGTGATTCCCCAGGGGCCTACTCTGGGGCCAACGTCCTGACTTTC. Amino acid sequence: CATSDSPGAYSGANVLTF.

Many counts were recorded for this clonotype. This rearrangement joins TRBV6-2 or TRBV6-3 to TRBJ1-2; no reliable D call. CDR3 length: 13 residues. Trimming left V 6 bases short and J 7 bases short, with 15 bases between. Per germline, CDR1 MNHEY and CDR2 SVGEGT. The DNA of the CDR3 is TGTGCCAGCAGACGCCAGGAATCTCGTGGCTACACCTTC. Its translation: CASRRQESRGYTF.

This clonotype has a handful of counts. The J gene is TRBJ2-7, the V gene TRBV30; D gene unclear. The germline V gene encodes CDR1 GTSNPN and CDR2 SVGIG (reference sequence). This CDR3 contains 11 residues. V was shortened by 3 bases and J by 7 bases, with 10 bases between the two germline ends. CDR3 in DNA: TGTGCCTGGAGCCGGACCCTTGAGCAGTACTTC. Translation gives CAWSRTLEQYF.

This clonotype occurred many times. Here the CDR3 DNA reads TGTGCCAGCAGTTACTCTGATCGGACTGAAGCTTTCTTT. Translation: CASSYSDRTEAFF. The rearrangement links TRBV6-5 to TRBJ1-1; D call uncertain. The CDR3 runs to 13 residues. Trimming pared 0 bases from V and 5 bases from J, leaving 7 bases between. CDR1 and CDR2 (germline): MNHEY, SVGAGI.

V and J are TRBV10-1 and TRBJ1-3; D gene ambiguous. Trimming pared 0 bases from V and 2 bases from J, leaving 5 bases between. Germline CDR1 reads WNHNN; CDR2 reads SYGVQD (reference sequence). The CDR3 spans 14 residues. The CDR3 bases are TGCGCCAGCAGTGAGTCGGGGACTGGAAACACCATATATTTT. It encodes CASSESGTGNTIYF.

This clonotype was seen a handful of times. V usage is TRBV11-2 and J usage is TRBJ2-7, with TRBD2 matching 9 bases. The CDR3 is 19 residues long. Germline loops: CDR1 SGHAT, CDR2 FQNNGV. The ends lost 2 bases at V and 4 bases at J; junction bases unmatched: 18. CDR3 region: CASSLRTSLIAGEGYEQYF. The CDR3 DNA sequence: TGTGCCAGCAGCTTAAGGACCTCCCTAATAGCGGGAGAGGGGTACGAGCAGTACTTC.

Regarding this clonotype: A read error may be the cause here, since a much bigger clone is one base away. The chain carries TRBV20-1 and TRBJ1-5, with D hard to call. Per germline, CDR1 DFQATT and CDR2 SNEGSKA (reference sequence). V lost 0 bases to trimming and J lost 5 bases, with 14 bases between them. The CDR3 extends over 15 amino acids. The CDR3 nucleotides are TGCAGTGCTAGAGATCTTCCAAGGCCGGATCAGCCCCAGCATTTT. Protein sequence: CSARDLPRPDQPQHF.

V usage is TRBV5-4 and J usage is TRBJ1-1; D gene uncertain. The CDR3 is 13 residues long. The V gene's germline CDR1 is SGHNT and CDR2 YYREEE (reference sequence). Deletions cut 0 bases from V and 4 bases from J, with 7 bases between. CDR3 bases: TGTGCCAGCAGCTTGGACGAGTTCACTGAAGCTTTCTTT. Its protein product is CASSLDEFTEAFF.

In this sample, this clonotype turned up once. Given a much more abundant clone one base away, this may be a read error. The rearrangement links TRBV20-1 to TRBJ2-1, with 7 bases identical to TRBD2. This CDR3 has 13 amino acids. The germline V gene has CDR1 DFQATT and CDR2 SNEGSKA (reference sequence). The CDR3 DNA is TGCAGAGCTAGCGGCGTTCTAGGCGTTGAGCAGTTCTTC. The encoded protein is CRASGVLGVEQFF.

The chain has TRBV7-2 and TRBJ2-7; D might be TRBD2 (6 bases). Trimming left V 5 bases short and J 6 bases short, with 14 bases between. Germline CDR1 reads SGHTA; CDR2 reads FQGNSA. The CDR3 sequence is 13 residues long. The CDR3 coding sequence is TGTGCCAGCAGCGGAGGGGTATTGGGCGAGCAGTACTTC. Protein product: CASSGGVLGEQYF.

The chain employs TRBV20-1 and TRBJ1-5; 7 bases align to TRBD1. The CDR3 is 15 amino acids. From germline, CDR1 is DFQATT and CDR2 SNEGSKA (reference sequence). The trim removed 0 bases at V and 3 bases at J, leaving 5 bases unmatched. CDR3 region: CSARDRQGTNQPQHF. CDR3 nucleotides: TGCAGTGCTAGAGATCGACAGGGCACCAATCAGCCCCAGCATTTT.

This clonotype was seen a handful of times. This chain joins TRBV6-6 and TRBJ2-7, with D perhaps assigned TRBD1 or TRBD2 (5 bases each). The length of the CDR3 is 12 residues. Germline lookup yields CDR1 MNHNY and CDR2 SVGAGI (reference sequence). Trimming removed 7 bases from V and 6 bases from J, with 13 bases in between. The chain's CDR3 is CASTPGAGEQYF. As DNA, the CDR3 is TGTGCCAGCACCCCCGGGGCCGGCGAGCAGTACTTC.

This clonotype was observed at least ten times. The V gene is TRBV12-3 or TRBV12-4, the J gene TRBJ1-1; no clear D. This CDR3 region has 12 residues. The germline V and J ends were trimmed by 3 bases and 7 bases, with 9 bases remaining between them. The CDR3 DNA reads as TGTGCCAGCAGTTTCTCAGGAATTGAAGCTTTCTTT. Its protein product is CASSFSGIEAFF.

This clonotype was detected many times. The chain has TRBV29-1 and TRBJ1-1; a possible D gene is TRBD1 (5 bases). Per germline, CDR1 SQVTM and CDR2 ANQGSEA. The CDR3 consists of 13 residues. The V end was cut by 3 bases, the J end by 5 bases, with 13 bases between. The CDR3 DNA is TGCAGCGTTGAGAGGCAGGGTATTACTGAAGCTTTCTTT. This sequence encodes CSVERQGITEAFF.

The CDR3 spells CATSREVARGDTQYF. The CDR3 region has the DNA TGTGCCACCAGCAGAGAGGTGGCTAGGGGAGATACGCAGTATTTT. The V and J genes are TRBV15 and TRBJ2-3, with D perhaps TRBD1 (5 bases). The germline CDR1 and CDR2 sequences are LNHNV and YYDKDF (reference sequence). The CDR3 is 15 residues long. V was cut by 0 bases and J by 5 bases, with 12 bases left in between.

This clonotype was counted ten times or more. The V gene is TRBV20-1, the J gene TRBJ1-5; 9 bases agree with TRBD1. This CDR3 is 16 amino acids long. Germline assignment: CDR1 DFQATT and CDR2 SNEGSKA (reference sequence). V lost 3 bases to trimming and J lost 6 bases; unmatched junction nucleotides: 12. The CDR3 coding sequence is TGCAGTGCTAGTCGTGGGACAGGGATTGAGATTCAGCCCCAGCATTTT. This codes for CSASRGTGIEIQPQHF.

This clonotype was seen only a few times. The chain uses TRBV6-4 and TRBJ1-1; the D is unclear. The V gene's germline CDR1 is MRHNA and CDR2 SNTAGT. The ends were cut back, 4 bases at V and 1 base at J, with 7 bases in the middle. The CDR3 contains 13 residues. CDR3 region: CASSVKPNTEAFF. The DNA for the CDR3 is TGTGCCAGCAGTGTAAAACCGAACACTGAAGCTTTCTTT.

The CDR3 sequence: CASITGQTFDTQYF. CDR3 DNA sequence: TGTGCCAGCATCACGGGACAGACATTCGATACGCAGTATTTT. The chain couples TRBV7-9 to TRBJ2-3; TRBD1 aligns across 7 bases. With 7 bases clipped from V and 6 bases from J, the junction kept 10 bases outside the gene matches. The CDR3 sequence is 14 residues long. Germline V gene lookup returns CDR1 SEHNR and CDR2 FQNEAQ (reference sequence).

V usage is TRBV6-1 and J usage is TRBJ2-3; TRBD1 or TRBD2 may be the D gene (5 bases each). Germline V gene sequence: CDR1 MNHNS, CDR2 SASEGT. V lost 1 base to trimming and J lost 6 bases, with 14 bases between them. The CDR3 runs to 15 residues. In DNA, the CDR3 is TGTGCCAGCAGTGAAGAGGGACCATTTGGGGATACGCAGTATTTT. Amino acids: CASSEEGPFGDTQYF.